This T cell receptor beta chain was retrieved from a study of blood T cell repertoires in COVID-19. Study-wide background: The United States, Italy and Spain provided the acute and convalescent COVID-19 samples. The analysed material was cDNA or gDNA that came from T cells, B-cell-depleted T cells, or PBMCs.

Per the study methods: Estimated nucleated cell counts came from reference gene primer amplification. Clones were sequenced by immunoSEQ multiplex PCR, and TCRdb holds only the in-frame ones, with some missing. The DNA gave D and trimming, while V, J and clone size come from that table. The sample has over 250,000 clones, approximately 85% seen once. Trimming removed 3 bases from V and 2 bases from J, with 15 bases in between. CDR3 length: 15 residues. Per germline, CDR1 DFQATT and CDR2 SNEGSKA (reference sequence). This receptor was identified in a woman in her 70s with acute or convalescent COVID-19. The sample was peripheral blood. This chain uses TRBV20-1 with TRBJ2-3; D possibly corresponds to TRBD1 (5 bases). CDR3 protein: CSASKIEQDTDTQYF. The DNA for the CDR3 is TGCAGTGCTAGTAAGATTGAACAGGACACAGATACGCAGTATTTT.